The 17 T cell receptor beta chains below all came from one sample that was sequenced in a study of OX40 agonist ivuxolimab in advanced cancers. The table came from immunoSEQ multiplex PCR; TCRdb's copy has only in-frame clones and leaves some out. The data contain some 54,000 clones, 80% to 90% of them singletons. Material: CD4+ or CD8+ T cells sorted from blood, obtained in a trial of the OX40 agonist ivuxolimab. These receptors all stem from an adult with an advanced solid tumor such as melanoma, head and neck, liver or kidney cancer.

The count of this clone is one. The CDR3 spells CASSLAVQTLNIQYF. The CDR3 bases are TGTGCCAGCAGCTTGGCCGTACAGACGTTAAACATTCAGTACTTC. The V gene is TRBV5-8, the J gene TRBJ2-4; D is unclear. The length of the CDR3 is 15 residues. The V end lost 0 bases, the J end lost 6 bases, and 13 bases lay between the germline ends. Germline V gene data show CDR1 as SGHTS and CDR2 as YDEGEE.

The CDR3 sequence is CAWRGLDNSPLHF. CDR3 coding DNA: TGTGCCTGGAGGGGACTCGATAATTCACCCCTCCACTTT. This chain connects TRBV30 to TRBJ1-6; D might be TRBD1 (5 bases). V was cut by 3 bases and J by 5 bases, with 8 bases left in between. The CDR3 is made up of 13 amino acids. The germline gives CDR1 GTSNPN, CDR2 SVGIG (reference sequence).

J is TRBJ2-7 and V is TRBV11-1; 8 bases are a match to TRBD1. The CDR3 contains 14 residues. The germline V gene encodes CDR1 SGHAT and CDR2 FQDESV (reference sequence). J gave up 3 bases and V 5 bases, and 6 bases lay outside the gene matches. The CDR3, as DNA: TGTGCCAGCAGCCAAGTAACAGGGGGCTACGAGCAGTACTTC. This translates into CASSQVTGGYEQYF.

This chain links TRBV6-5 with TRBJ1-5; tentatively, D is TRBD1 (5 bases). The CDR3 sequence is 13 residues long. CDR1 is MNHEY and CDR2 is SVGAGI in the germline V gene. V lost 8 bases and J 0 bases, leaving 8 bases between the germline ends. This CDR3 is CASWGHSNQPQHF. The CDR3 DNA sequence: TGTGCCAGCTGGGGCCATAGCAATCAGCCCCAGCATTTT.

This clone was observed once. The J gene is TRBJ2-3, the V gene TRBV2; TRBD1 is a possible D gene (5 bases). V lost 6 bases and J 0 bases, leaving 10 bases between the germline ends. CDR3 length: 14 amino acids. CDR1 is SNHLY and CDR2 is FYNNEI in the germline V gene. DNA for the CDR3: TGTGCCAGCAGGGTCAGGGAAAGCACAGATACGCAGTATTTT. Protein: CASRVRESTDTQYF. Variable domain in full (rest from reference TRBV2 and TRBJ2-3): EPEVTQTPSHQVTQMGQEVILRCVPISNHLYFYWYRQILGQKVEFLVSFYNNEISEKSEIFDDQFSVERPDGSNFTLKIRSTKLEDSAMYFCASRVRESTDTQYFGPGTRLTVL.

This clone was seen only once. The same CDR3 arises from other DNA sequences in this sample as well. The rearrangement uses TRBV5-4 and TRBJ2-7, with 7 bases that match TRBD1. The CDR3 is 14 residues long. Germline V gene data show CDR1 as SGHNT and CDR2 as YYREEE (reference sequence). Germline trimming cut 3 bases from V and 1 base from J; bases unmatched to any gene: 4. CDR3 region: CASSSKTGSYEQYF. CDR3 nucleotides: TGTGCCAGCAGCTCCAAGACAGGGTCCTACGAGCAGTACTTC. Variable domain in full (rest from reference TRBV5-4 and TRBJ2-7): ETGVTQSPTHLIKTRGQQVTLRCSSQSGHNTVSWYQQALGQGPQFIFQYYREEENGRGNFPPRFSGLQFPNYSSELNVNALELDDSALYLCASSSKTGSYEQYFGPGTRLTVT.

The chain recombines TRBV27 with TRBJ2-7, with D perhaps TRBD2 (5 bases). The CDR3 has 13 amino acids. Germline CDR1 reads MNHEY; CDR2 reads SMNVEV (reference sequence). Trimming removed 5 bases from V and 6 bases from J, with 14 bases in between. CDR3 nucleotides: TGTGCCAGCAGTGGCTTCAGAGGGAGCGAGCAGTACTTC. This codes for CASSGFRGSEQYF.

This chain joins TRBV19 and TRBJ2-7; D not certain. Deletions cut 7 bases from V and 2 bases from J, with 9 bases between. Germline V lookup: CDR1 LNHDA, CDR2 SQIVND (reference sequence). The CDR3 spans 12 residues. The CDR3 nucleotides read TGTGCCAGTATCTCGGATGCCTACGAGCAGTACTTC. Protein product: CASISDAYEQYF.

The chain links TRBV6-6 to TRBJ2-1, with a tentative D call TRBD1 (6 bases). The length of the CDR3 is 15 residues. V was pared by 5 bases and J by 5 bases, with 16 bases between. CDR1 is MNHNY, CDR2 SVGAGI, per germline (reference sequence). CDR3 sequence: CASSNLGQPDNEQFF. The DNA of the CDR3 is TGTGCCAGCAGTAACCTTGGACAGCCAGACAATGAGCAGTTCTTC.

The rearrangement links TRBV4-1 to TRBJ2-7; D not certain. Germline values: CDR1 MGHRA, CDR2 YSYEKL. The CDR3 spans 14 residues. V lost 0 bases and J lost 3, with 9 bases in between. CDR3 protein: CASSQDRAGYEQYF. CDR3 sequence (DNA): TGCGCCAGCAGCCAAGATAGAGCTGGCTACGAGCAGTACTTC.

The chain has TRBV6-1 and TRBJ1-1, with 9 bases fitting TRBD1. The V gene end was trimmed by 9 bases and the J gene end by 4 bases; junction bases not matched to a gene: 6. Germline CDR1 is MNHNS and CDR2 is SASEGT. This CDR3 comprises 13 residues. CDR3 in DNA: TGTGCCAGTGGGACAGGGCGGACCACTGAAGCTTTCTTT. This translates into CASGTGRTTEAFF.

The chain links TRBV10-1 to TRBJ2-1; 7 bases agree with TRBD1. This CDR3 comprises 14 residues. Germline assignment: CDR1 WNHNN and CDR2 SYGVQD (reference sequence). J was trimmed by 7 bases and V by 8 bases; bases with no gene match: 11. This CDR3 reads CASASTGSGNEQFF. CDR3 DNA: TGCGCCAGCGCATCGACAGGGTCGGGGAATGAGCAGTTCTTC.

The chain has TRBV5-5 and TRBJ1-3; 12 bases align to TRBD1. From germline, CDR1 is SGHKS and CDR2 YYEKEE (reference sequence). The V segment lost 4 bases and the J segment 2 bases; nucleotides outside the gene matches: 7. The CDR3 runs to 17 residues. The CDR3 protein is CASSISGTGGPGNTIYF. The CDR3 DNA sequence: TGTGCCAGCAGCATCTCCGGGACAGGGGGCCCTGGAAACACCATATATTTT.

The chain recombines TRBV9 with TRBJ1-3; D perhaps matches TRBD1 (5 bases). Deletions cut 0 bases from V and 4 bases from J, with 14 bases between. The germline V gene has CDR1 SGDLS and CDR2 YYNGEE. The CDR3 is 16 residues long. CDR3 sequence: CASSVEGGTKGNTIYF. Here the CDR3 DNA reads TGTGCCAGCAGCGTAGAGGGAGGGACGAAAGGAAACACCATATATTTT.

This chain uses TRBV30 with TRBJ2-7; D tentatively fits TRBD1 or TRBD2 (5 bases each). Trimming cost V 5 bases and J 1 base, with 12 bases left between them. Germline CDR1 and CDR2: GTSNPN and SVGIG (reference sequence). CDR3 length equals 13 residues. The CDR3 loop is CAWGRDGSYEQYF. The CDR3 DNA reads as TGTGCCTGGGGTCGGGACGGGTCCTACGAGCAGTACTTC.

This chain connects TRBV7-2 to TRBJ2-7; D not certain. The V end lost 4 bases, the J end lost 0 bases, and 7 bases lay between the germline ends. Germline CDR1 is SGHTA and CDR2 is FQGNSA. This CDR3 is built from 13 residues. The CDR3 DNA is TGTGCCAGCAGCTCGTTAACCTCCTACGAGCAGTACTTC. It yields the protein CASSSLTSYEQYF. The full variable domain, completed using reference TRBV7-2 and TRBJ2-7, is GAGVSQSPSNKVTEKGKDVELRCDPISGHTALYWYRQSLGQGLEFLIYFQGNSAPDKSGLPSDRFSAERTGGSVSTLTIQRTQQEDSAVYLCASSSLTSYEQYFGPGTRLTVT.

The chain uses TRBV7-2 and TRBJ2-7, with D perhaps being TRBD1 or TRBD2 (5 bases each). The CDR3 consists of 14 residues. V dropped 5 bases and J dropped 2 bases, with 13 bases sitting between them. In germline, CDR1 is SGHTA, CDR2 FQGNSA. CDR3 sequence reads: CASSQGPKPYEQYF. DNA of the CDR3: TGTGCCAGCAGCCAGGGACCCAAGCCCTACGAGCAGTACTTC.